This is a list of T cell receptor beta chains from one sample in a study of shared clonotypes between healthy human individuals. The data were produced by immunoSEQ multiplex PCR, yet TCRdb's version contains in-frame clones alone and is incomplete. Altogether some 2,400,000 clones are present, approximately 94% being singletons, with the ten largest covering around 0.13%. The sequencing input was naive CD4+ T cells sorted from blood. These receptors all come from a man younger than 35 in good health. Both conserved end residues are part of each CDR3. A D gene is named only where the DNA matches it firmly.

>TRBV30|TRBD1|TRBJ2-2
CALSGTGFPKGTGELFF
>TRBV5-6|NA|TRBJ1-1
CASSRNTEAFF
>TRBV13|NA|TRBJ2-1
CASSFAQGNEQFF
>TRBV7-2|NA|TRBJ2-7
CASSLGEFPAYEQYF
>TRBV11-2|NA|TRBJ1-2
CASSSLDGARGYTF
>TRBV6-5|NA|TRBJ2-3
CASSSSITDTQYF
>TRBV7-9|TRBD1|TRBJ1-6
CASSPTKTGGNSPLHF
>TRBV5-1|NA|TRBJ2-5
CASSDQGLETQYF
>TRBV10-3|NA|TRBJ2-2
CAISAGDGELFF
>TRBV10-2|NA|TRBJ2-3
CASSELTGRATDTQYF
>TRBV4-3|NA|TRBJ2-7
CASSQVWGGAAYEQYF
>TRBV30|NA|TRBJ1-5
CAWSWQGSNQPQHF
>TRBV10-3|NA|TRBJ2-2
CAINPDTGELFF
>TRBV6-5|NA|TRBJ1-2
CASSRKGGRDGYTF
>TRBV5-1|TRBD2|TRBJ2-2
CATSSGPNTGELFF
>TRBV5-4|NA|TRBJ2-1
CASSLASGYNEQFF
>TRBV30|TRBD1|TRBJ1-2
CAWSKGQGVGYTF
>TRBV5-1|NA|TRBJ2-1
CASSLTGDTGAGFF
>TRBV9|NA|TRBJ2-5
CASSAGGSAGSETQYF
>TRBV7-2|NA|TRBJ2-3
CASSLLAQSTDTQYF
>TRBV5-5|TRBD1|TRBJ2-7
CASSLGTGAVSYEQYF
>TRBV5-1|TRBD2|TRBJ2-2
CASSSRGLANTGELFF
>TRBV2|TRBD2|TRBJ2-3
CASRDRSGTGTDTQYF
>TRBV5-6|NA|TRBJ1-6
CASSLVGVNSPLHF
>TRBV7-9|NA|TRBJ1-1
CASSDSYTEAFF
>TRBV30|NA|TRBJ2-7
CAWSVPGHLLYEQYF
>TRBV7-9|NA|TRBJ2-5
CASSSGETQYF
>TRBV6-1|NA|TRBJ1-4
CASSGDNLNEKLFF
>TRBV5-1|TRBD1|TRBJ1-4
CASSLPSGQINEKLFF
>TRBV7-2|NA|TRBJ2-5
CASSLGVLETQYF
>TRBV30|TRBD1|TRBJ2-5
CAWSAFTGGWIETQYF
>TRBV2|TRBD2|TRBJ2-7
CASSPISGRSEQYF
>TRBV9|NA|TRBJ2-2
CASSVAIGDGELFF
>TRBV11-2|NA|TRBJ1-1
CASSSQVMNTEAFF
>TRBV11-2|NA|TRBJ1-5
CASSLEAGGNQPQHF
>TRBV7-8|NA|TRBJ2-5
CASSLRAETQYF
>TRBV11-2|TRBD2|TRBJ2-7
CASSLNGRAQFEQYF
>TRBV10-2|NA|TRBJ1-6
CASSEGGASSPLHF
>TRBV18|TRBD2|TRBJ2-3
CASSPGLAGGSPDTQYF
>TRBV7-2|NA|TRBJ2-7
CASSFSTNSYEQYF
>TRBV7-9|TRBD1|TRBJ1-1
CASSLTGEGTEAFF